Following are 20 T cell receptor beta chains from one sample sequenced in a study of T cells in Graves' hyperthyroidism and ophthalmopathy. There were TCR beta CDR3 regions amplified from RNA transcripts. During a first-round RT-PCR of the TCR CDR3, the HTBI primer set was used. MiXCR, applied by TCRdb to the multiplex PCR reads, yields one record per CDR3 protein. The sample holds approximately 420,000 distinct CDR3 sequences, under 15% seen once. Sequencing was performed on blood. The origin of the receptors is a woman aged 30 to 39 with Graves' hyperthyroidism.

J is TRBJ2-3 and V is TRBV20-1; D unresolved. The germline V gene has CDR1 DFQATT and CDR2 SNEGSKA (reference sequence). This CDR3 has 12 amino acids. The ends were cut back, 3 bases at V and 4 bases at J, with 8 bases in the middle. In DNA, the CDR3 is TGCAGTGCTAGGCGTACCGCAGATACGCAGTATTTT. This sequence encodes CSARRTADTQYF.

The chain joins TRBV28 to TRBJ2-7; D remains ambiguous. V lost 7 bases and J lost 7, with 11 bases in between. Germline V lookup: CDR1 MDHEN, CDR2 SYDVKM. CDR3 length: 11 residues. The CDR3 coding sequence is TGTGCCAGCATGCAGAGGTCGGAGCAGTACTTC. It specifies CASMQRSEQYF.

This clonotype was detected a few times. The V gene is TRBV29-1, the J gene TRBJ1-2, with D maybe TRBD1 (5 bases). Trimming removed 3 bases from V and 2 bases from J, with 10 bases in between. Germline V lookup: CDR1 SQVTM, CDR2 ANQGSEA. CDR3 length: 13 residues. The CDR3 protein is CSVDPGLNYGYTF. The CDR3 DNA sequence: TGCAGCGTTGATCCGGGACTCAACTATGGCTACACCTTC.

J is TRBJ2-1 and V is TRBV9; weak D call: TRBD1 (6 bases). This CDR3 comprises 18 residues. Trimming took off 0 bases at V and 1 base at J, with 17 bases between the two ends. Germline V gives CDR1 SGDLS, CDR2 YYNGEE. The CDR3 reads CASSVGGRGTGSYNEQFF. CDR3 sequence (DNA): TGTGCCAGCAGCGTAGGTGGCAGGGGTACGGGATCCTACAATGAGCAGTTCTTC.

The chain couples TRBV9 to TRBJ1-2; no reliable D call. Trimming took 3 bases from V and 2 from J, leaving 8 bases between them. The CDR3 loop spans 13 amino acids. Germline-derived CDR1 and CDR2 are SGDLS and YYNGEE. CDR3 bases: TGTGCCAGCAGCGAAAACCAAAACTATGGCTACACCTTC. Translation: CASSENQNYGYTF. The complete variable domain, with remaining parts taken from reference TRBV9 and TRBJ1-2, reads DSGVTQTPKHLITATGQRVTLRCSPRSGDLSVYWYQQSLDQGLQFLIQYYNGEERAKGNILERFSAQQFPDLHSELNLSSLELGDSALYFCASSENQNYGYTFGSGTRLTVV.

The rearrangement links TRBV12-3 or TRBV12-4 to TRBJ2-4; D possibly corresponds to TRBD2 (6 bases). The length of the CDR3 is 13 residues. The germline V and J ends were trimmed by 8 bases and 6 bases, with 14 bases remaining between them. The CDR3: CASGPRGGNIQYF. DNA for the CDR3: TGTGCCAGCGGCCCGAGGGGAGGAAACATTCAGTACTTC.

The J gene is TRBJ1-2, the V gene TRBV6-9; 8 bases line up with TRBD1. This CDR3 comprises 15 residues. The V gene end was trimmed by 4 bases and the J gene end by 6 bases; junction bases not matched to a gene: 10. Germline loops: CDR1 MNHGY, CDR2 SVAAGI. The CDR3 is CASSSTPGGEDGYTF. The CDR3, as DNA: TGTGCCAGCAGTTCCACACCAGGGGGCGAGGATGGCTACACCTTC.

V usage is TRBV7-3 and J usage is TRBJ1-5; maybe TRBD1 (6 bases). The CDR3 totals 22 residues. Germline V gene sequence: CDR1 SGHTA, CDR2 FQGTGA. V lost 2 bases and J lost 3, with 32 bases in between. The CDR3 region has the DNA TGTGCCAGCAGCTTACCATCCCCGGGACAAGCTAAAGGGGCATCTCACAATCAGCCCCAGCATTTT. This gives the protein CASSLPSPGQAKGASHNQPQHF.

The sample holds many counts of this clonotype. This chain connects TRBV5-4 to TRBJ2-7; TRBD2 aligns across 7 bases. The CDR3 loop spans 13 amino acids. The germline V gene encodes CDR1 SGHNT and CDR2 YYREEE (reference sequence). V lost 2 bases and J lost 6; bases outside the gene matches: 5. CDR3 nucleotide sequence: TGTGCCAGCAGCTTCGGCGGGAGTTCCGAGCAGTACTTC. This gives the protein CASSFGGSSEQYF.

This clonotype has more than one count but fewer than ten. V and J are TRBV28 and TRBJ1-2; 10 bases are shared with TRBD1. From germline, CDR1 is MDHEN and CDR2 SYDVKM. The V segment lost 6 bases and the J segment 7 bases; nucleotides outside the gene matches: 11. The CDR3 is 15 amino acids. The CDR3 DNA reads TGTGCCAGCAGGGGGGGGGGACAGGGGCTTAGTGGCTACACCTTC. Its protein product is CASRGGGQGLSGYTF.

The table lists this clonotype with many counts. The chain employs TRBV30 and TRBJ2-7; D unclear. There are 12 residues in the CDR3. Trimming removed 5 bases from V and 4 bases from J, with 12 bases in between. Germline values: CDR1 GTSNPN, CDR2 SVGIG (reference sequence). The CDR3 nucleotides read TGTGCCTGGGGGTTGTCGGATTACGAGCAGTACTTC. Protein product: CAWGLSDYEQYF. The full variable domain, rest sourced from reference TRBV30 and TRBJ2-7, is SQTIHQWPATLVQPVGSPLSLECTVEGTSNPNLYWYRQAAGRGLQLLFYSVGIGQISSEVPQNLSASRPQDRQFILSSKKLLLSDSGFYLCAWGLSDYEQYFGPGTRLTVT.

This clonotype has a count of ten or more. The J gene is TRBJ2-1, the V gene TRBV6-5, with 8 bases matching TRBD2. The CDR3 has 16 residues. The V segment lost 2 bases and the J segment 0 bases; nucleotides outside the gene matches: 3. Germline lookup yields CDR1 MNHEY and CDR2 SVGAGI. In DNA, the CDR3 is TGTGCCAGCAGTTACACCGGGAGGGGCTCCTACAATGAGCAGTTCTTC. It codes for CASSYTGRGSYNEQFF.

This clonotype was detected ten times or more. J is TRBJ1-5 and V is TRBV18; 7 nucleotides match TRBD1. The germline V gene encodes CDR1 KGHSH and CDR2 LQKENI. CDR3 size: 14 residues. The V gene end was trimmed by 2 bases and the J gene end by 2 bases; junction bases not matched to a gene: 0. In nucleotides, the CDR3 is TGTGCCAGCTCACCAGGGACAGGCAATCAGCCCCAGCATTTT. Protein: CASSPGTGNQPQHF.

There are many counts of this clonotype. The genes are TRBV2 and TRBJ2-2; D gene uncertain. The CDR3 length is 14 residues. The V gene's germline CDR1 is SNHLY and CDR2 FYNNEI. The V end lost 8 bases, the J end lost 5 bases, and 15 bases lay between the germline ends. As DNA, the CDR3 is TGTGCCAGCTTCGGGTTGAGAGCTACCGGGGAGCTGTTTTTT. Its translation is CASFGLRATGELFF.

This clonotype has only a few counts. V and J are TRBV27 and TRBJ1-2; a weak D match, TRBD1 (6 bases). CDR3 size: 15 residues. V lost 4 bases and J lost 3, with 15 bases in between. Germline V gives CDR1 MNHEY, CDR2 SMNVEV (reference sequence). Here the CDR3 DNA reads TGTGCCAGCAGTTCACTTGGGGGGCGCCACTATGGCTACACCTTC. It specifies CASSSLGGRHYGYTF.

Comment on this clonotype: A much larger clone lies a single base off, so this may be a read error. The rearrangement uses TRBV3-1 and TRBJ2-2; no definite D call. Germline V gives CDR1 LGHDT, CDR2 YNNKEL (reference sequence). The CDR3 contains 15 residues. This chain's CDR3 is CVSSQEERAPGELFF. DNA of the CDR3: TGTGTCAGCAGCCAAGAAGAACGGGCTCCCGGGGAGCTGTTTTTT.

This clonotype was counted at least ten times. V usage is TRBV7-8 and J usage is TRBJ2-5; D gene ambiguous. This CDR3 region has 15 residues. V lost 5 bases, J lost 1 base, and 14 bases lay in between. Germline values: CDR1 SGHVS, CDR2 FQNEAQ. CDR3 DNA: TGTGCCAGCAGCCCTCCTATGGCCATCCAAGAGACCCAGTACTTC. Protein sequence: CASSPPMAIQETQYF.

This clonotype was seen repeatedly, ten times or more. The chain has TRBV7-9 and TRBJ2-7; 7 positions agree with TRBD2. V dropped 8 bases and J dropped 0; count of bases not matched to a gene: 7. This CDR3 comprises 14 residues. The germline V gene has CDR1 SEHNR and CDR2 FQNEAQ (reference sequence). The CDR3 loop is CASGPLASSYEQYF. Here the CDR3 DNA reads TGTGCCAGCGGCCCACTAGCGTCCTCCTACGAGCAGTACTTC.

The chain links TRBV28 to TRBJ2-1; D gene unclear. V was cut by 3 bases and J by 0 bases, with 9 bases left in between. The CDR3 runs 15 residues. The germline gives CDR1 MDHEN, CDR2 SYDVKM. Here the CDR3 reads CASSFTAGSYNEQFF. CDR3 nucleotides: TGTGCCAGCAGTTTTACGGCCGGCTCCTACAATGAGCAGTTCTTC.

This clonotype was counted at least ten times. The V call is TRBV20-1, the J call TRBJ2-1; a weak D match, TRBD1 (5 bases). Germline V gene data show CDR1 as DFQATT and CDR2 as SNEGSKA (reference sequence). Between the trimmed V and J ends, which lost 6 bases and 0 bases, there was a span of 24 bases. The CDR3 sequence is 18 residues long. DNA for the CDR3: TGCAGTGCAGAGGATGTAAACCGGCAGGGTAGCTCCTACAATGAGCAGTTCTTC. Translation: CSAEDVNRQGSSYNEQFF.